These T cell receptor beta chains were read from a single sample in a study of neoadjuvant anti-PD-1 for oral cavity cancer. Sequenced by immunoSEQ multiplex PCR; TCRdb stores in-frame clones only, minus some. The sample has around 30,000 clones; around nine tenths are singletons. The sequenced sample was PBMCs, obtained before nivolumab (anti-PD-1) treatment. Receptor source: a person aged 40-85 years with oral cavity squamous cell carcinoma. Each CDR3 is given with its conserved first and last residue. The D gene is left open where the match is weak. Only some rows state a clone size, as once, few, many or a class for expanded clones.

once	TRBJ2-1	TRBV9	.	TGTGCCAGCAGTGGACCGGGACACCCATACAATGAGCAGTTCTTC	CASSGPGHPYNEQFF
.	TRBJ2-2	TRBV6-4	.	TGTGCCAGCAGTGACGTTGAAGCCGGGGAGCTGTTTTTT	CASSDVEAGELFF
.	TRBJ2-5	TRBV27	.	TGTGCCAGCAGTTCCCGGTCGGATCAAGAGACCCAGTACTTC	CASSSRSDQETQYF
.	TRBJ1-4	TRBV30	TRBD1	TGTGCCTGGAGTGTACAGGGGGCACCAACTAATGAAAAACTGTTTTTT	CAWSVQGAPTNEKLFF
few	TRBJ1-3	TRBV19	.	TGTGCCAGTAGTATGGGGGCAGCTGTAAGGACGTCGAACACCATATATTTT	CASSMGAAVRTSNTIYF
.	TRBJ2-1	TRBV6-1	TRBD1	TGTGCCAGCAGTGAAGCTTCCGACAGGGGGGCTCGGTTCTTC	CASSEASDRGARFF
.	TRBJ2-5	TRBV2	.	TGTGCCAGCACTGCGACTTCACAACAAGAGACCCAGTACTTC	CASTATSQQETQYF
.	TRBJ1-6	TRBV7-8	TRBD1	TGTGCCAGCAGCTACCGACAGGGGGCGGGTTCACCCCTCCACTTT	CASSYRQGAGSPLHF
.	TRBJ2-1	TRBV6-5	TRBD2	TGTGCCAGCAGCACGACTAGCGGGGGGAGAAATGAGCAGTTCTTC	CASSTTSGGRNEQFF
.	TRBJ2-7	TRBV6-1	.	TGTGCCAGCAGTGAAAGTGTAATAGGGCTCGTTTCCGAAGAGCAGTACTTC	CASSESVIGLVSEEQYF
.	TRBJ2-5	TRBV7-9	TRBD2	TGTGCCAGCAGCCACCGACTAGCGGCCCAAGAGACCCAGTACTTC	CASSHRLAAQETQYF
.	TRBJ2-5	TRBV7-9	TRBD2	TGTGCCAGCAGCTTGCGGGGGGGAAACCAAGAGACCCAGTACTTC	CASSLRGGNQETQYF
.	TRBJ2-3	TRBV5-1	TRBD2	TGCGCCAGCAGTTTGACTAGCGGGGGGGATACGCAGTATTTT	CASSLTSGGDTQYF
.	TRBJ1-1	TRBV6-4	.	TGTGCCAGCAGTCCGGGAACGAACACTGAAGCTTTCTTT	CASSPGTNTEAFF
.	TRBJ2-3	TRBV6-1	TRBD1	TGTGCCAGCAGTACCCGGGACAGGGGTCCAGATACGCAGTATTTT	CASSTRDRGPDTQYF
.	TRBJ1-1	TRBV6-1	.	TGTGCCAGCAGTGGGGGACCGGGACACTTCACTGAAGCTTTCTTT	CASSGGPGHFTEAFF
.	TRBJ1-4	TRBV7-9	TRBD1	TGTGCCAGCAGTCATGGACAGGGAACTAATGAAAAACTGTTTTTT	CASSHGQGTNEKLFF
few	TRBJ2-7	TRBV10-3	.	TGTGCCATCAGTGAGTCTACAGGGCCCTACGAGCAGTACTTC	CAISESTGPYEQYF
few	TRBJ2-3	TRBV5-1	TRBD2	TGCGCCAGCAGCTTGGTAGGACTAGCGGGGGGACGCACAGATACGCAGTATTTT	CASSLVGLAGGRTDTQYF
.	TRBJ1-1	TRBV4-3	.	TGCGCCAGCAGCCCCGGAATTGTGAACACTGAAGCTTTCTTT	CASSPGIVNTEAFF
once	TRBJ1-4	TRBV2	.	TGTGCCAGCAGTGTTGACAGGCAGGCTAATGAAAAACTGTTTTTT	CASSVDRQANEKLFF
.	TRBJ2-3	TRBV10-3	.	TGTGCTATGAGGGGCCGTTCTAGCACAGATACGCAGTATTTT	CAMRGRSSTDTQYF
.	TRBJ1-1	TRBV19	.	TGTGCCAGTAGTATAGCGGGGGCAGGGGTGAACACTGAAGCTTTCTTT	CASSIAGAGVNTEAFF
.	TRBJ1-5	TRBV2	.	TGTGCCAGCAGGGGGGGGGTGAGAGGTCAGCCCCAGCATTTT	CASRGGVRGQPQHF
.	TRBJ1-5	TRBV6-1	.	TGTGCCAGCAGTGAAGATGACGAAATTGGTCAGCCCCAGCATTTT	CASSEDDEIGQPQHF
.	TRBJ2-5	TRBV7-2	TRBD1	TGTGCCAGCAGCTTAGTAAGGGACAGGGTTGAGACCCAGTACTTC	CASSLVRDRVETQYF
.	TRBJ1-6	TRBV27	.	TGTGCCAGCAGTTCTCCCCCCGGGAACAATTCACCCCTCCACTTT	CASSSPPGNNSPLHF
.	TRBJ1-2	TRBV19	.	TGTGCCAGTAGTATAGGTACAGGGAGAGTAAATGGCTACACCTTC	CASSIGTGRVNGYTF
.	TRBJ2-3	TRBV7-8	TRBD1	TGTGCCAGCAGTTCGACAGGGTCGGATACGCAGTATTTT	CASSSTGSDTQYF
few	TRBJ2-7	TRBV4-1	.	TGCGCCAGCAGCCAAGAGGGGGGTGGCTCCTACGAGCAGTACTTC	CASSQEGGGSYEQYF
.	TRBJ2-7	TRBV5-6	TRBD1	TGTGCCAGCAGCGCCCGAGACAGGGTGTACGCGCAGTACTTC	CASSARDRVYAQYF
.	TRBJ2-7	TRBV19	TRBD2	TGTGCCAGTAGCCTCGCGGGGGGTCCATCCTACGAGCAGTACTTC	CASSLAGGPSYEQYF
.	TRBJ1-3	TRBV5-4	.	TGTGCCAGCAGCGGCGACGGAAACACCATATATTTT	CASSGDGNTIYF
.	TRBJ1-6	TRBV28	.	TGTGCCAGCAGCCCTGGCGGGCGAGTTAATTCACCCCTCCACTTT	CASSPGGRVNSPLHF
.	TRBJ2-1	TRBV5-1	.	TGCGCCAGCAGCTCCGGACAGACGATTGACAATGAGCAGTTCTTC	CASSSGQTIDNEQFF
.	TRBJ1-5	TRBV27	.	TGTGCCAGCAGTTTCCGAGGCCCCCGACAGCCCCAGCATTTT	CASSFRGPRQPQHF
.	TRBJ2-5	TRBV5-1	TRBD2	TGCGCCAGCAGCTGGAATGGGGGGGATCTTCAAGAGACCCAGTACTTC	CASSWNGGDLQETQYF
.	TRBJ1-1	TRBV6-6	.	TGTGCCATACAAGGGCAGGGGAACACTGAAGCTTTCTTT	CAIQGQGNTEAFF
.	TRBJ1-6	TRBV7-2	TRBD1	TGTGCCAGCAGCTCCATGGGACAGGGGAATTCACCCCTCCACTTT	CASSSMGQGNSPLHF
.	TRBJ2-1	TRBV18	.	TGTGCCAGCTCACCACAAGAACGGATCTACAATGAGCAGTTCTTC	CASSPQERIYNEQFF
.	TRBJ1-2	TRBV27	.	TGTGCCAGCAGACAGGCTCCGGGGGGCTACACCTTC	CASRQAPGGYTF
.	TRBJ2-1	TRBV5-5	.	TGTGCCAGCAGCTTGGCCGGAACAGGGATCGGGGGTTACGGGAATGAGCAGTTCTTC	CASSLAGTGIGGYGNEQFF
once	TRBJ2-7	TRBV15	.	TGTGCCACCAGCAGAGATAGGAGGGGACTGGACGAGCAGTACTTC	CATSRDRRGLDEQYF
.	TRBJ2-3	TRBV5-4	.	TGTGCCAGCAGCGTCCCCGGGCGGTCCTCGGAAGATACGCAGTATTTT	CASSVPGRSSEDTQYF
.	TRBJ1-1	TRBV6-1	TRBD1	TGTGCCAGCAGTGGAGGGACAGTAACAGACACTGAAGCTTTCTTT	CASSGGTVTDTEAFF
.	TRBJ2-7	TRBV4-1	.	TGCGCCAGCAGCCAAAGTGACAACTCCTACGAGCAGTACTTC	CASSQSDNSYEQYF
.	TRBJ1-1	TRBV5-8	.	TGTGCCAGCAGCTTGGCCAAAAAGGACAGAGAGAACACTGAAGCTTTCTTT	CASSLAKKDRENTEAFF
.	TRBJ1-5	TRBV4-1	.	TGCGCCAGCAGCCAAGGACAGGTTGGAGGGCCCCAGCATTTT	CASSQGQVGGPQHF
.	TRBJ2-7	TRBV13	.	TGTGCCAGCAGCTCGGACACCTCAACCTACGAGCAGTACTTC	CASSSDTSTYEQYF
.	TRBJ2-1	TRBV5-1	TRBD2	TGCGCCAGCAGCTTGTCGTTGGGAGGGGTTGGGTCCTACAATGAGCAGTTCTTC	CASSLSLGGVGSYNEQFF
.	TRBJ2-7	TRBV7-9	.	TGTGCCAGCAGCGGACGATCGCTCGAAAGCTCCTACGAGCAGTACTTC	CASSGRSLESSYEQYF
.	TRBJ2-2	TRBV9	TRBD1	TGTGCCAGCAGCGCCTCCTTGGGGACAGTGAACACCGGGGAGCTGTTTTTT	CASSASLGTVNTGELFF